Here is one T cell receptor (beta chain) with its context. Its antigen is undetermined. Sorted naive or memory CD4+ cells met CEF peptides for 10 days. This specimen belongs to a study of CD4 T cells in relation to SARS-CoV-2 and coronaviruses. The overall study: Convalescent donors were aged about 20 to 75, with median about 40 years.

Using immunoSEQ multiplex PCR, the repertoire was profiled, and TCRdb retains in-frame clones only, with some absent. The sample yields 35,000 to 45,000 clones, around 85% seen once. Study-wide points: Each donor contributed either pre-pandemic or post-infection samples, not both. In around 67% of donors, memory CD4+ clonotypes crossrecognized SARS-CoV-2 and at least one common cold coronavirus spike.

The germline V gene encodes CDR1 SGHDN and CDR2 FVKESK. This CDR3 is built from 18 residues. V lost 0 bases to trimming and J lost 0 bases, with 14 bases between them. The sample was naive CD4+ T cells from PBMCs, cultured in vitro. Described subset: naive CD4+ T cells isolated by negative enrichment. The sequence was collected from an adult with COVID-19. The V and J genes are TRBV14 and TRBJ1-4, with unresolved D. Here the CDR3 reads CASSQEATFRATNEKLFF. The CDR3 DNA follows: TGTGCCAGCAGCCAAGAAGCGACCTTTCGGGCAACTAATGAAAAACTGTTTTTT. Variable domain in full (rest from reference TRBV14 and TRBJ1-4): EAGVTQFPSHSVIEKGQTVTLRCDPISGHDNLYWYRRVMGKEIKFLLHFVKESKQDESGMPNNRFLAERTGGTYSTLKVQPAELEDSGVYFCASSQEATFRATNEKLFFGSGTQLSVL.